Shown below are 16 T cell receptor beta chains from a single sample sequenced in a study of T cells expressing NK-cell markers. One entry per CDR3 protein, without DNA, is what TCRdb gives after re-calling the 5' RACE reads. Its listing shows 150,000 to 200,000 distinct CDR3 sequences. Sequenced material: blood T cells: a sorted CD56 or NKG2C T cell subset, CD4+ or CD8+ T cells, or bulk PBMC T cells (not recorded which). All receptors derive from a man aged 18-69 years in good health.

The gene calls are TRBV7-8 and TRBJ2-1; TCRdb's D call, TRBD1, is unchecked because there is no DNA. The CDR3 covers 15 residues. CDR1 and CDR2 from the germline V gene are SGHVS and FQNEAQ. The CDR3 sequence: CASSSPEASYNEQFF.

The rearrangement uses TRBV19 and TRBJ1-3. The CDR3 runs 15 residues. The V gene's germline CDR1 is LNHDA and CDR2 SQIVND (reference sequence). The CDR3 region is CASSILPVSGNTIYF.

The V call is TRBV5-1, the J call TRBJ2-5. Germline V gene lookup returns CDR1 SGHRS and CDR2 YFSETQ. This CDR3 comprises 14 residues. The CDR3 region is CASSLGGSQETQYF.

This chain connects TRBV6-1 to TRBJ2-7. CDR1 is MNHNS, CDR2 SASEGT, per germline. The CDR3 is 13 residues long. The CDR3 spells CASSEAEGYEQYF.

The chain couples TRBV7-9 to TRBJ2-5. Germline CDR1 reads SEHNR; CDR2 reads FQNEAQ (reference sequence). The CDR3 covers 14 residues. The CDR3 loop reads CASSLSGSQETQYF.

This chain joins TRBV6-1 and TRBJ2-1; TCRdb's D gene call, TRBD2, goes unchecked for lack of DNA. The germline V gene has CDR1 MNHNS and CDR2 SASEGT. This CDR3 contains 16 residues. CDR3 sequence reads: CASSAPTSGGAFEQFF.

The J gene is TRBJ2-7, the V gene TRBV7-9; TCRdb names TRBD1, which stays unverified in the absence of DNA. Germline CDR1 is SEHNR and CDR2 is FQNEAQ (reference sequence). This CDR3 is built from 12 residues. The CDR3 is CASSVTGYEQYF.

The CDR3 region is CATSRDLGQHSYNEQFF. The chain uses TRBV15 and TRBJ2-1; TCRdb's assignment of TRBD1 cannot be checked, as there is no DNA. The CDR3 is 17 amino acids. Germline loops: CDR1 LNHNV, CDR2 YYDKDF (reference sequence).

CDR3 protein: CSARDKYAGSPLHF. V gene TRBV20-1 combines with J gene TRBJ1-6. CDR3 length: 14 amino acids. Germline V gene data show CDR1 as DFQATT and CDR2 as SNEGSKA (reference sequence).

The chain is built from TRBV5-4 and TRBJ2-7; the D gene TCRdb calls, TRBD2, cannot be checked with no DNA. The germline V gene has CDR1 SGHNT and CDR2 YYREEE (reference sequence). The CDR3 is made up of 12 amino acids. CDR3 loop: CASRGGNYEQYF.

The CDR3 sequence is CASSFALGTGDPYEQYF. The gene calls are TRBV5-6 and TRBJ2-7; TCRdb indicates TRBD1, and absent DNA this call remains unverified. Germline V gives CDR1 SGHDT, CDR2 YYEEEE. The length of the CDR3 is 17 residues.

The genes are TRBV7-9 and TRBJ2-7. Germline values: CDR1 SEHNR, CDR2 FQNEAQ (reference sequence). This CDR3 has 15 residues. CDR3 amino acids: CASSLASGRTYEQYF. Complete variable domain (other parts from reference TRBV7-9 and TRBJ2-7): DTGVSQNPRHKITKRGQNVTFRCDPISEHNRLYWYRQTLGQGPEFLTYFQNEAQLEKSRLLSDRFSAERPKGSFSTLEIQRTEQGDSAMYLCASSLASGRTYEQYFGPGTRLTVT.

The CDR3 spells CASSRAISYEQYF. The V gene is TRBV6-2 or TRBV6-3, the J gene TRBJ2-7; the D call of TRBD1 rests on TCRdb alone, since no DNA is present to check it. Germline lookup yields CDR1 MNHEY and CDR2 SVGEGT. This CDR3 region has 13 residues.

The chain recombines TRBV11-2 with TRBJ2-1. This CDR3 contains 12 residues. CDR1 SGHAT and CDR2 FQNNGV come from the germline V gene. This CDR3 reads CASSTIDNEQFF. Variable domain in full (rest from reference TRBV11-2 and TRBJ2-1): EAGVAQSPRYKIIEKRQSVAFWCNPISGHATLYWYQQILGQGPKLLIQFQNNGVVDDSQLPKDRFSAERLKGVDSTLKIQPAKLEDSAVYLCASSTIDNEQFFGPGTRLTVL.

The chain is built from TRBV3-1 and TRBJ2-2. The CDR3 spans 14 residues. Germline CDR1 is LGHDT and CDR2 is YNNKEL (reference sequence). The CDR3 reads CASSQDHPSGELFF.

The CDR3 loop is CASSRPGHPGDSNQPQHF. The chain couples TRBV23-1 to TRBJ1-5; the D call of TRBD1 rests on TCRdb alone, since no DNA is present to check it. TRBV23-1 is annotated as an ORF whose role is uncertain. The CDR3 covers 18 residues.